The T cell receptor (beta chain) described here comes from a study of OX40 agonist ivuxolimab in advanced cancers. Turning to the overall study: Ivuxolimab, which targeted the costimulatory receptor OX40 (CD134), was an agonistic, fully human IgG2 monoclonal antibody. Three dose-escalation patients achieved partial responses, one with hepatocellular carcinoma and two with cutaneous melanoma. Of the approximately 54 patients in dose escalation, about 20 had hepatocellular carcinoma, about 15 had melanoma, 9 had renal cell carcinoma and 9 had head and neck cancer. Intravenous ivuxolimab was administered to patients every 2 weeks at six dose levels: 0.01, 0.1, 0.3, 1.5, 3 and 10 mg/kg. Prior anti-PD-1, anti-PD-L1 or anti-CTLA-4 therapy was permitted, and checkpoint inhibitors had been received by around 39% of dose-escalation patients. In the dose-escalation cohort, around four fifths of patients were male, and the mean age was approximately 60 years with a range of roughly 20 to 80. The monotherapy dose-escalation portion (N of about 49 patients) of the phase I ivuxolimab trial is reported in the paper. Peripheral TCRbeta sequencing aimed to test whether ivuxolimab altered TCR sequence diversity and caused clonal T-cell expansion.

As to this clone: This receptor's antigen is unknown. No clone much larger than this one lies a single base away; base qualities are absent.

Paper-wide results and their limitations: At doses of 0.1 to 3.0 mg/kg, clonal expansion of both CD4+ and CD8+ blood T cells was observed from baseline to week 6. After ivuxolimab, more expanded clones were found on average in CD8+ T cells than in CD4+ T cells. Which antigens the clonally expanded peripheral T cells were specific for was not determined. In the 0.1-3.0 mg/kg groups, partial responders had among the lowest normalized peripheral clonal expansion, particularly in CD8+ T cells. Low levels of normalized T-cell clonal expansion were also seen in some nonresponding patients.

Measured from the cysteine to the phenylalanine, the CDR3 is 16 residues long. The kept DNA is CDR3 alone, 48 bases in frame from the first base. Trimmed from V: 0 bases; trimmed from J: 4 bases; junction bases lacking a gene match: 6. Looking up the germline V gene yields CDR1 SGHDT and CDR2 YYEEEE. Genomic DNA was extracted from sorted cells for sequencing of the TCRbeta CDR3 region. The immunoSEQ Assay was used for sequencing of TCRbeta CDR3 regions. As stored in TCRdb, this immuneACCESS dataset retains in-frame rearrangements with V and J assigned. A fraction of the clones does not appear; measured against another copy, unresolved V genes explain less than half of the discrepancy, and the remainder lacks a known reason. The sample table contains approximately 87,000 clones; only one count was recorded for approximately 85% of them. Roughly 4.3% of the sample is taken by the ten largest. Patients with a history of autoimmune disease or receiving systemic immunosuppression were excluded from the trial. In every dose cohort, peripheral blood was drawn for TCR sequencing at baseline, cycle 4 day 1, and cycle 7 day 1. Samples came from an open-label, multicenter, first-in-human phase I dose-escalation trial of ivuxolimab. The trial enrolled adults with locally advanced or metastatic head and neck squamous cell, hepatocellular, melanoma or renal cell carcinoma. CD4+ and CD8+ T cells were sorted separately from peripheral blood before TCR sequencing.

The sequence joins TRBV5-6 to TRBJ2-1; 8 bases in between match TRBD2. The receptor was isolated from an adult with an advanced solid tumor such as melanoma, head and neck, liver or kidney cancer. Sequences were derived from CD4+ or CD8+ T cells sorted from blood, sampled in a trial of the OX40 agonist ivuxolimab. In nucleotides, the sequence is TGTGCCAGCAGCTTGGCAGAGGTAGCGGGGTACAATGAGCAGTTCTTC. Its protein product is CASSLAEVAGYNEQFF.